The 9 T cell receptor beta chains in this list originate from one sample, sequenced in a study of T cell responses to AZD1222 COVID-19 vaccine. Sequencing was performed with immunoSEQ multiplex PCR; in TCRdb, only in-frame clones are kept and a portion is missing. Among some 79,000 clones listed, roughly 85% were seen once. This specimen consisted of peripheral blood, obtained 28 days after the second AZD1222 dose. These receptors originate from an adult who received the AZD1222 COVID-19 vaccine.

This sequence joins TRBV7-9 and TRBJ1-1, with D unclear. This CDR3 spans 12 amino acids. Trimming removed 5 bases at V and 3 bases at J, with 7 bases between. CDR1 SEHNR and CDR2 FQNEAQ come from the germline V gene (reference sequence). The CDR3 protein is CASSPRDTEAFF. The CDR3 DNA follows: TGTGCCAGCAGCCCAAGAGACACTGAAGCTTTCTTT.

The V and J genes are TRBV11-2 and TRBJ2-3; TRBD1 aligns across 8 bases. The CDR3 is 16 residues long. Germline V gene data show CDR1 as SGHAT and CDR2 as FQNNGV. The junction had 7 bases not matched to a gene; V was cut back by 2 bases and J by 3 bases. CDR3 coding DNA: TGTGCCAGCAGCTTAAACAGGGGGTTGGTTACAGATACGCAGTATTTT. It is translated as CASSLNRGLVTDTQYF.

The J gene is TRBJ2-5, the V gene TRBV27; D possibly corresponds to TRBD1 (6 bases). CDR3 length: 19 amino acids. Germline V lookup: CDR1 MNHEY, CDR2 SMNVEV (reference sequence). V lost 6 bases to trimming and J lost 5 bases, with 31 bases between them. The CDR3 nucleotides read TGTGCCAGCAGCGAGTCCCTTGGGAGTAGTCTGGGGGCAGGGGAGACCCAGTACTTC. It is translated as CASSESLGSSLGAGETQYF.

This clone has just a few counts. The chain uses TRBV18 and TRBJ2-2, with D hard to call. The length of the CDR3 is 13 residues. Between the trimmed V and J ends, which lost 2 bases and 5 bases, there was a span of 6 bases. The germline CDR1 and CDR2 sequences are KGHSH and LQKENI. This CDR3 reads CASSPKQTGELFF. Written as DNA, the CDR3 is TGTGCCAGCTCACCAAAACAAACCGGGGAGCTGTTTTTT.

The CDR3 protein is CASSSRQDRETQYF. CDR3 sequence (DNA): TGTGCCAGCAGCTCCCGACAGGACCGAGAGACCCAGTACTTC. The gene calls are TRBV5-4 and TRBJ2-5; D is possibly TRBD1 (6 bases). Per germline, CDR1 SGHNT and CDR2 YYREEE (reference sequence). Trimming left V 3 bases short and J 4 bases short, with 13 bases between. The CDR3 extends over 14 amino acids.

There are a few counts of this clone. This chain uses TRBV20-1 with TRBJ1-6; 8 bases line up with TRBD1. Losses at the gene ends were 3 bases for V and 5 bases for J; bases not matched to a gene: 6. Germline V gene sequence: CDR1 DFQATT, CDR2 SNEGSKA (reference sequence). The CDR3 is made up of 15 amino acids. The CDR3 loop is CSASFTGGNNSPLHF. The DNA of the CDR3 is TGCAGTGCTAGTTTTACAGGGGGGAATAATTCACCCCTCCACTTT.

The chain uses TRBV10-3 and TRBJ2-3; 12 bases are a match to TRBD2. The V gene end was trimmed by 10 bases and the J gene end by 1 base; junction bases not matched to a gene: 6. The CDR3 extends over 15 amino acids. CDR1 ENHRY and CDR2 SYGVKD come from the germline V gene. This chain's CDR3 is CATKGLAGRTDTQYF. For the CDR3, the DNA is TGTGCCACGAAGGGACTAGCGGGCCGCACAGATACGCAGTATTTT.

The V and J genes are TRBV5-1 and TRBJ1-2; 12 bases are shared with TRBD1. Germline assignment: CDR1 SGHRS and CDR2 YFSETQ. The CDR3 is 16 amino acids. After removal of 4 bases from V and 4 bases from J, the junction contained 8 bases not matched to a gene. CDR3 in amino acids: CASSIGTGGGSYGYTF. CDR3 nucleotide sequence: TGCGCCAGCAGCATAGGGACAGGGGGCGGAAGCTATGGCTACACCTTC. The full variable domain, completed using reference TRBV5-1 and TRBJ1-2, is KAGVTQTPRYLIKTRGQQVTLSCSPISGHRSVSWYQQTPGQGLQFLFEYFSETQRNKGNFPGRFSGRQFSNSRSEMNVSTLELGDSALYLCASSIGTGGGSYGYTFGSGTRLTVV.

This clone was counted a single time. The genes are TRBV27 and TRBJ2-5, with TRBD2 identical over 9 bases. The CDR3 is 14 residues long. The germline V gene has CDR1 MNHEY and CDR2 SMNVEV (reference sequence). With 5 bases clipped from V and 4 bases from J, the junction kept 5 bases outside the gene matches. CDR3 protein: CASSQGAGGETQYF. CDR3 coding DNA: TGTGCCAGCAGTCAGGGAGCGGGAGGAGAGACCCAGTACTTC.